Sequencing of this T cell receptor (beta chain) was carried out in a study of post-analysis software for immune sequencing data. Study in general: Disease courses included relapsing-remitting, secondary progressive and progressive-relapsing multiple sclerosis. Whole-study results and caveats: People with multiple sclerosis had a significantly lower normalized Chao1 diversity than controls did. Comparison of patients with controls showed four or five TRBV segments more frequent in patients, TRBV5-6, TRBV5-1 and TRBV20-1 among them.

Sequencing libraries made from TCR beta cDNA carried unique molecular identifiers. MiXCR, applied by TCRdb to the PCR reads, yields one record per CDR3 protein. The sample contains some 800,000 distinct CDR3 sequences, 46% of which appear only once. The CDR3 runs to 14 residues. V lost 3 bases, J lost 8 bases, and 7 bases stayed unmatched. The V gene's germline CDR1 is SGHTA and CDR2 FQGNSA. Turning to this clonotype: Its antigen is currently unknown.

The sequence derives from a girl between 10 and 17 years old with multiple sclerosis. The sequencing input was blood. The V gene is TRBV7-2, the J gene TRBJ2-1; TRBD1 aligns across 7 bases. In DNA, the CDR3 is TGTGCCAGCAGCTTCATGACAGGGTTCTATGAGCAGTTCTTC. Translated, it gives CASSFMTGFYEQFF.